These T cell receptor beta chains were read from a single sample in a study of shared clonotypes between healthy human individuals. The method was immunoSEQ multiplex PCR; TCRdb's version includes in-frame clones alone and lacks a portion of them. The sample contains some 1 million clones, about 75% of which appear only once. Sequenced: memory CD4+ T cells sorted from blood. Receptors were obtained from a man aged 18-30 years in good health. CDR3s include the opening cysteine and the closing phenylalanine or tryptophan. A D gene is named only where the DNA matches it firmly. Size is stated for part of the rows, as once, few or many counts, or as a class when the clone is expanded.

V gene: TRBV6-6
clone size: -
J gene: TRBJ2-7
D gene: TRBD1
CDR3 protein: CASSPGTGGLQYF
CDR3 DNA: TGTGCCAGCAGTCCCGGGACAGGGGGGCTGCAGTACTTC

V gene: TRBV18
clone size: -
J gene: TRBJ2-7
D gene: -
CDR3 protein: CASSPGSQVNYEQYF
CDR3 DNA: TGTGCCAGCTCACCCGGGTCACAGGTCAACTACGAGCAGTACTTC

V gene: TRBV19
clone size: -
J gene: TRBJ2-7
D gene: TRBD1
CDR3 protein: CASSAAGTGLYEQYF
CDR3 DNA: TGTGCCAGTAGCGCGGCCGGGACAGGGTTGTACGAGCAGTACTTC

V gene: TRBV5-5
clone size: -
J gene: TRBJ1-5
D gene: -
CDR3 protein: CASSLNPQHSNQPQHF
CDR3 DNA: TGTGCCAGCAGCTTGAATCCCCAGCATAGCAATCAGCCCCAGCATTTT

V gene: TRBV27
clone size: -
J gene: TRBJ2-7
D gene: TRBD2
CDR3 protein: CASSSARGAYEQYF
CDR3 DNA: TGTGCCAGCAGTTCGGCTCGGGGGGCCTACGAGCAGTACTTC

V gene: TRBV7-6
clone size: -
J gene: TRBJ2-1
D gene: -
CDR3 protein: CASSVDSYNEQFF
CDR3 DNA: TGTGCCAGCAGCGTCGACTCCTACAATGAGCAGTTCTTC

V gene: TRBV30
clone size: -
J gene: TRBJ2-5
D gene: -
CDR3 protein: CAWSPLMGETQYF
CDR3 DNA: TGTGCCTGGAGCCCTCTCATGGGAGAGACCCAGTACTTC

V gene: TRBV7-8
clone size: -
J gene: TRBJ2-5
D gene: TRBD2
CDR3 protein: CASSQGLAGGETQYF
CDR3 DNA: TGTGCCAGCAGCCAGGGACTAGCGGGAGGAGAGACCCAGTACTTC

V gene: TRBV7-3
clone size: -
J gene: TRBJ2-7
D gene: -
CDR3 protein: CASSPGSPYEQYF
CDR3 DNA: TGTGCCAGCAGTCCAGGGAGCCCCTACGAGCAGTACTTC

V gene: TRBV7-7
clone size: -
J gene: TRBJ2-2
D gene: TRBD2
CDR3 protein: CASSRGLDVGELFF
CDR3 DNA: TGTGCTAGCAGCCGCGGACTAGATGTCGGGGAGCTGTTTTTT

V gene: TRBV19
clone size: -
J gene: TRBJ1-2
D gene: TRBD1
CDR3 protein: CASSEQGAGYGYTF
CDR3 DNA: TGTGCCAGTAGTGAACAGGGGGCAGGCTATGGCTACACCTTC

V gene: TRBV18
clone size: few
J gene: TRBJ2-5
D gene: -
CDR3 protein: CASSPQGETQYF
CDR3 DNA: TGTGCCAGCTCACCACAGGGAGAGACCCAGTACTTC

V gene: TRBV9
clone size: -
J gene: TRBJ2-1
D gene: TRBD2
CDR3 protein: CASSASGGASYNEQFF
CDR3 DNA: TGTGCCAGCAGCGCTAGCGGGGGGGCTTCCTACAATGAGCAGTTCTTC

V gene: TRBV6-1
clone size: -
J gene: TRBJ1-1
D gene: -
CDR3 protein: CASRTAVNTEAFF
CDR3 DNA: TGTGCCAGCCGGACAGCTGTGAACACTGAAGCTTTCTTT

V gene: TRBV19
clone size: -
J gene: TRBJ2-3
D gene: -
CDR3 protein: CASSIQGWADTQYF
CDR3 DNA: TGTGCCAGTAGTATCCAGGGGTGGGCAGATACGCAGTATTTT

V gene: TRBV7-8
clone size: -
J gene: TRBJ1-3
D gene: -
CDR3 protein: CASSLGRISSGNTIYF
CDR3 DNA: TGTGCCAGCAGCTTAGGCAGGATCTCGTCTGGAAACACCATATATTTT

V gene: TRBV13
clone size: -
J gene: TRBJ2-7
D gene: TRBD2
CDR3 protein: CASSSGTTTLEQYF
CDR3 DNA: TGTGCCAGCAGCTCCGGGACTACTACACTCGAGCAGTACTTC

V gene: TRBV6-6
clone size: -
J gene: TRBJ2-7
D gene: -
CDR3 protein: CASSSDTSSYEQYF
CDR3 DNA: TGTGCCAGCAGTTCGGACACGAGCTCCTACGAGCAGTACTTC

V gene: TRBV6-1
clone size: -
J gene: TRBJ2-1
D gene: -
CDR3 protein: CASSEFGDNWGYNEQFF
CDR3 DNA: TGTGCCAGCAGTGAATTCGGGGATAACTGGGGTTACAATGAGCAGTTCTTC

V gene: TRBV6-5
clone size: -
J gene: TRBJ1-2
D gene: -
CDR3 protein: CASSPTGWSGYTF
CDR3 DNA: TGTGCCAGCAGTCCCACAGGGTGGTCTGGCTACACCTTC

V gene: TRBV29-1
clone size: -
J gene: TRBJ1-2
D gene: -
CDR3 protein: CSGRQLSGEGYTF
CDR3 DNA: TGCAGCGGGCGACAGCTTTCGGGTGAAGGCTACACCTTC

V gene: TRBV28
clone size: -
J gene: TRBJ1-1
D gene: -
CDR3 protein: CASKYHRVNTEAFF
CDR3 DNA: TGTGCCAGCAAATACCACAGGGTGAACACTGAAGCTTTCTTT

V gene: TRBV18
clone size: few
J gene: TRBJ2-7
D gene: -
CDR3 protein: CASSPPLGGFLHEQYF
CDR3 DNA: TGTGCCAGCTCACCACCGCTGGGGGGCTTCCTCCACGAGCAGTACTTC

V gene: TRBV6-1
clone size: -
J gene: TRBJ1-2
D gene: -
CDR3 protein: CASSEEGWRGGGYTF
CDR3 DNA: TGTGCCAGCAGTGAAGAAGGATGGAGGGGGGGTGGCTACACCTTC

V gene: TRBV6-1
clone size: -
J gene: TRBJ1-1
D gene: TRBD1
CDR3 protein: CASTRTTGVNTEAFF
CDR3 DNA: TGTGCCAGCACTCGAACTACAGGGGTAAACACTGAAGCTTTCTTT

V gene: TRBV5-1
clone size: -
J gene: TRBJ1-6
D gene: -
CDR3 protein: CASTLDQVEHSPLHF
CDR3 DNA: TGCGCCAGCACCCTGGACCAGGTGGAGCATTCACCCCTCCACTTT

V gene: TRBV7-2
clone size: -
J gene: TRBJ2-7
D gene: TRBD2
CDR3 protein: CASTRGGGVSYEQYF
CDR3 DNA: TGTGCCAGCACCCGTGGCGGGGGGGTCTCCTACGAGCAGTACTTC

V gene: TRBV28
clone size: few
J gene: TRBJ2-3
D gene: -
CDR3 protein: CASSFSGSDTQYF
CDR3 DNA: TGTGCCAGCAGTTTTTCGGGGTCAGATACGCAGTATTTT

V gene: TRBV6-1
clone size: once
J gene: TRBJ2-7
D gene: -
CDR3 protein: CASRTSYEQYF
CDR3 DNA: TGTGCCAGCAGAACCAGCTACGAGCAGTACTTC

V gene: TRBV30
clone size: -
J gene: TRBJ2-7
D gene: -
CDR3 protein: CAWSKGASSYEQYF
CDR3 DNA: TGTGCCTGGAGTAAAGGGGCCAGCTCCTACGAGCAGTACTTC

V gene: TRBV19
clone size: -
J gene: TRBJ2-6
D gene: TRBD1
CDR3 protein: CASWGTDVPSGANVLTF
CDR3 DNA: TGTGCCAGCTGGGGGACAGACGTTCCGTCTGGGGCCAACGTCCTGACTTTC